The entry below gives a single T cell receptor beta chain sequence along with its context. This record comes from a study of blood T cells in healthy people across ages. The study drew donors from healthy Caucasian individuals in Russia aged roughly 6 to 95. V dropped 9 bases and J dropped 3 bases, with 15 bases sitting between them. In germline, CDR1 is MNHEY, CDR2 SMNVEV (reference sequence). The CDR3 length is 13 residues. Primers used in a second PCR of roughly 6 to 11 cycles were a sample-barcoded 5' primer and a J-beta primer mix. TCRdb re-derived calls from the 5' RACE reads in MiXCR, one entry per CDR3 protein. The data show around 1.5 million distinct CDR3 sequences, 55% to 75% seen once.

The TCR originated in a man aged 18 to 30 in good health. The specimen sequenced was blood. This rearrangement joins TRBV27 to TRBJ2-7, with D unresolved. The CDR3 here is CASSIGRSYEQYF. CDR3 DNA sequence: TGTGCCAGTAGTATAGGACGGAGCTACGAGCAGTACTTC.